A selection of T cell receptor beta chains follows, all from one sample in a study of shared clonotypes between healthy human individuals. The assay was immunoSEQ multiplex PCR, and TCRdb's table has in-frame clones only and misses some. The repertoire has millions of clones, 85% to 95% of them found once; the top ten carry 1.5% to 2%. Sequencing was carried out using naive CD8+ T cells from PBMCs. The receptors derive from a young man in good health. Some clones in this sample may be carry-over from other donors' samples. CDR3s include the opening cysteine and the closing phenylalanine or tryptophan. D genes are given only for firm matches. The size entry is marked missing in some rows and otherwise reads once, few, many or a size class.

d_gene | abundance | j_gene | v_gene | CDR3aa
- | - | TRBJ2-1 | TRBV4-2 | CASSQDRGRGGEQFF
TRBD2 | - | TRBJ2-1 | TRBV28 | CASSSPGLAGGPFSYNEQFF
- | - | TRBJ2-1 | TRBV9 | CASSPGLAGYNEQFF
- | - | TRBJ1-3 | TRBV14 | CASSQDGEGSGNTIYF
- | - | TRBJ2-3 | TRBV27 | CASSLVRLSSTDTQYF
- | - | TRBJ2-2 | TRBV30 | CARLTGIRNGELFF
- | - | TRBJ1-1 | TRBV9 | CASSVATYTEAFF
- | - | TRBJ2-7 | TRBV7-3 | CASSPLQGNHEQYF
- | once | TRBJ1-5 | TRBV6-1 | CASRLRGGKEPQHF
- | - | TRBJ2-1 | TRBV6-5 | CASSSGHEQFF
TRBD2 | - | TRBJ2-7 | TRBV9 | CASSGGGRAPFF
TRBD2 | - | TRBJ2-2 | TRBV28 | CASSPHLVAGVTGELFF
- | - | TRBJ2-7 | TRBV13 | CASSLGPLEQYF
- | - | TRBJ2-7 | TRBV6-5 | CASSLSRSSPYEQYF
TRBD1 | - | TRBJ1-2 | TRBV5-1 | CASSLVPGGRTRYGYTF
- | few | TRBJ1-5 | TRBV27 | CATRGGGNQPQHF
TRBD1 | once | TRBJ1-1 | TRBV28 | CASSTETGEPTEAFF
- | once | TRBJ2-1 | TRBV28 | CASRVHRAPYNEQFF
- | - | TRBJ2-7 | TRBV7-8 | CASSPRGSGTHEQYF
- | - | TRBJ2-3 | TRBV6-5 | CASSTSTDYTDTQYF
- | few | TRBJ2-2 | TRBV7-3 | CASSPWVAGELFF
- | - | TRBJ1-5 | TRBV19 | CASRDGRYGNQPQHF
TRBD2 | once | TRBJ2-1 | TRBV10-3 | CAIGVAGRFEQFF
TRBD1 | - | TRBJ1-2 | TRBV27 | CASSSIGTAHNGYTF
TRBD2 | - | TRBJ2-7 | TRBV9 | CASSVGTRPYEQYF
- | - | TRBJ2-5 | TRBV21-1 | CASSKVEGPQETQYF
- | - | TRBJ1-1 | TRBV7-9 | CASSLTRNTEAFF
- | - | TRBJ1-2 | TRBV27 | CASSFGINYGYTF
TRBD2 | - | TRBJ2-5 | TRBV4-1 | CASSPRVAGGETQYF
- | once | TRBJ2-1 | TRBV28 | CASAFGVEQFF
- | - | TRBJ2-7 | TRBV4-2 | CASSQEDWNRGSYEQYF
TRBD2 | - | TRBJ2-7 | TRBV7-2 | CASSPASGFYVSYEQYF
TRBD2 | - | TRBJ2-5 | TRBV19 | CASSTHPGLAGGETQYF
- | - | TRBJ2-7 | TRBV29-1 | CSAQGGTYEQYF
TRBD1 | - | TRBJ1-5 | TRBV7-6 | CASSPRQGLNQPQHF
- | - | TRBJ2-3 | TRBV11-2 | CASSPNYGITDTQYF
- | - | TRBJ1-1 | TRBV7-3 | CASSNGVNTEAFF
- | once | TRBJ2-5 | TRBV15 | CATSRAPGKETQYF
TRBD2 | - | TRBJ2-7 | TRBV27 | CASSFSGSSYEQYF
- | once | TRBJ2-7 | TRBV27 | CASSPLSLADEQYF
TRBD1 | - | TRBJ2-7 | TRBV7-9 | CASSLPRGTGDEQYF
TRBD1 | - | TRBJ2-7 | TRBV6-1 | CAGSLDRGIPNEQYF
TRBD2 | - | TRBJ2-1 | TRBV7-8 | CASSLGPGLANEQFF
- | - | TRBJ2-1 | TRBV19 | CATLWGDEQFF
TRBD1 | - | TRBJ1-4 | TRBV28 | CASSFDRGGREKLFF